Listed below are T cell receptor beta chains from one sample, sequenced in a study of blood T cell repertoires in COVID-19. Method: immunoSEQ multiplex PCR; TCRdb's copy keeps in-frame clones and lacks some. Among about 7,600 clones, about nine tenths were seen once, and the ten largest hold around 9.3%. Specimen: peripheral blood. The receptors shown here come from a man between 65 and 85 years old with active COVID-19. Both conserved end residues are part of each CDR3. The order of the fields is clone size, CDR3 length, J gene, D gene, V gene, CDR3 DNA, CDR3 protein. D genes are given only for firm matches. Not all rows give a size; the values are once, few, many and, for expanded clones, a class.

>-|13|TRBJ2-7|-|TRBV3-1/TRBV3-2
TGTGCCAGCAGCCAAGATTGGGAGTACGAGCAGTACTTC
CASSQDWEYEQYF
>-|15|TRBJ1-5|-|TRBV6-1
TGTGCCAGCAGTGAATGGGAGTATAGCAATCAGCCCCAGCATTTT
CASSEWEYSNQPQHF
>once|15|TRBJ1-1|-|TRBV5-1
TGCGCCAGCAGCTTGAGCTCATCACCGAACACTGAAGCTTTCTTT
CASSLSSSPNTEAFF
>-|13|TRBJ1-1|-|TRBV6-5
TGTGCCAGCAGAAATCCAGGGATGACTGAAGCTTTCTTT
CASRNPGMTEAFF
>-|15|TRBJ1-2|-|TRBV6-6
TGTGCCAGCAGTTACTCGGCGGGTCAAGTCCGTGGCTACACCTTC
CASSYSAGQVRGYTF
>-|15|TRBJ2-2|-|TRBV9
TGTGCCAGCAGCGTTGGGACACTCAACACCGGGGAGCTGTTTTTT
CASSVGTLNTGELFF
>-|14|TRBJ2-5|TRBD2|TRBV5-1
TGCGCCAGCAGCCTGTATAGCGGGGGTGAGACCCAGTACTTC
CASSLYSGGETQYF
>-|11|TRBJ2-1|-|TRBV30
TGTGCCTGTATGACAATATCTGAGCAGTTCTTC
CACMTISEQFF
>-|16|TRBJ2-5|TRBD2|TRBV7-9
TGTGCCAGCAGCTTATCACTAGCGGGTTCCCAAGAGACCCAGTACTTC
CASSLSLAGSQETQYF
>-|17|TRBJ2-3|TRBD1|TRBV7-9
TGTGCCAGCAGCCCGACTCCGGGACAGGGGGTCACAGATACGCAGTATTTT
CASSPTPGQGVTDTQYF
>-|13|TRBJ1-2|TRBD1|TRBV7-9
TGTGCCAGCAGCTTTAGACAGGGAGGAGGCTACACCTTC
CASSFRQGGGYTF
>few|15|TRBJ1-5|TRBD1|TRBV10-2
TGCGCCAGCAGTGGAACCGGGACAGGGGTTCAGCCCCAGCATTTT
CASSGTGTGVQPQHF
>-|18|TRBJ2-6|TRBD1|TRBV19
TGTGCCAGTAGTCTCCGGGACAGGGGATACGTCGGGGCCAACGTCCTGACTTTC
CASSLRDRGYVGANVLTF
>-|13|TRBJ2-3|TRBD1|TRBV28
TGTGCCAGCAATGAGGGGGCGACAGATACGCAGTATTTT
CASNEGATDTQYF
>-|15|TRBJ2-5|TRBD2|TRBV5-4
TGTGCCAGCAGCTTTAGGCGGGGGGAACAAGAGACCCAGTACTTC
CASSFRRGEQETQYF
>once|16|TRBJ2-7|-|TRBV6-6
TGTGCCAGCAGTTACTCGAGACAGGCCGGGGACTACGAGCAGTACTTC
CASSYSRQAGDYEQYF
>-|12|TRBJ2-3|TRBD1|TRBV24-1
TGTGCCACCATGGGACAGGGGAATACGCAGTATTTT
CATMGQGNTQYF
>-|13|TRBJ2-7|TRBD1|TRBV19
TGTGCCAGTAGTTGGACAGGGAATTACGAGCAGTACTTC
CASSWTGNYEQYF
>once|13|TRBJ1-4|-|TRBV6-6
TGTGCCAGCAGCACTGGGGGAGGCGAAAAACTGTTTTTT
CASSTGGGEKLFF
>-|14|TRBJ2-1|TRBD2|TRBV2
TGTGCCAGCAGTACTAGCGGGGGTTACAATGAGCAGTTCTTC
CASSTSGGYNEQFF
>-|15|TRBJ1-4|TRBD1|TRBV9
TGTGCCAGCAGCACCTGGACAGGGGCAGAGGAAAAACTGTTTTTT
CASSTWTGAEEKLFF
>-|15|TRBJ1-1|TRBD1|TRBV3-1/TRBV3-2
TGTGCCAGCAGCCAATGGGACAGTCGGTACACTGAAGCTTTCTTT
CASSQWDSRYTEAFF
>-|14|TRBJ1-5|TRBD1|TRBV27
TGTGCCAGCAGTAGGACAGGGGAACATCAGCCCCAGCATTTT
CASSRTGEHQPQHF
>-|16|TRBJ1-2|TRBD1|TRBV7-8
TGTGCCAGCAGCCCCCACTCGACAGGGGGCTACTATGGCTACACCTTC
CASSPHSTGGYYGYTF
>-|13|TRBJ1-6|-|TRBV5-1
TGCGCCAGCAGCTTGGGAGGAAATTCACCCCTCCACTTT
CASSLGGNSPLHF
>-|14|TRBJ2-7|-|TRBV7-9
TGTGCCAGCAGCCCCGACAGTTACTCCTACGAGCAGTACTTC
CASSPDSYSYEQYF
>-|15|TRBJ2-7|-|TRBV10-3
TGTGCCATCAGACGGACAGGACTAAAAGATTACGAGCAGTACTTC
CAIRRTGLKDYEQYF
>-|14|TRBJ1-1|TRBD1|TRBV27
TGTGCCAGCAGTATGCGGACAGGAATCGCTGAAGCTTTCTTT
CASSMRTGIAEAFF